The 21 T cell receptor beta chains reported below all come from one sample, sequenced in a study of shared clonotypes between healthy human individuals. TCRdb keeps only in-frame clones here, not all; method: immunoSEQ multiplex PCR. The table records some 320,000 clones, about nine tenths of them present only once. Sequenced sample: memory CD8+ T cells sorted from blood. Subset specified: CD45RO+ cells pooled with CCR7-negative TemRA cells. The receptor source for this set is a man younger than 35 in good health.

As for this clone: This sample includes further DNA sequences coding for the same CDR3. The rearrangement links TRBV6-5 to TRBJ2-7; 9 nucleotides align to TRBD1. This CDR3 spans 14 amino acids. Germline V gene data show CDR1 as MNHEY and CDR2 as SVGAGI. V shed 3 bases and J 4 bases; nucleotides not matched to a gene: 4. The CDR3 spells CASSYSDRGYEQYF. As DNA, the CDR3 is TGTGCCAGCAGTTATTCGGACAGGGGTTACGAGCAGTACTTC.

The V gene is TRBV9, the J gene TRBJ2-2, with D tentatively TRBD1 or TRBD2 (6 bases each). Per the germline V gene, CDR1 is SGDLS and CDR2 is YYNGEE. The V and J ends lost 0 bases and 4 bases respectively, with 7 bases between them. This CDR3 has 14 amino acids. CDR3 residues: CASSVAGATGELFF. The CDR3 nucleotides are TGTGCCAGCAGCGTAGCGGGGGCCACCGGGGAGCTGTTTTTT.

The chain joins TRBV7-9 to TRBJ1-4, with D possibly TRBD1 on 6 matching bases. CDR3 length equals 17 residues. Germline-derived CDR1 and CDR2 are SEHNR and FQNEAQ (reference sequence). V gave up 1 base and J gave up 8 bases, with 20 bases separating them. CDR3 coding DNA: TGTGCCAGCAGCTTAGGGGAACAGGGTCTCGTACCCGAAAAACTGTTTTTT. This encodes CASSLGEQGLVPEKLFF.

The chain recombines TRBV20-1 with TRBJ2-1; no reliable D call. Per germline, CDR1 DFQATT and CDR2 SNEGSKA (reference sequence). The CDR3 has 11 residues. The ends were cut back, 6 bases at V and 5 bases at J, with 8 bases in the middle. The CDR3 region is CSAKLDNEQFF. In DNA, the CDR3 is TGCAGTGCCAAATTGGACAATGAGCAGTTCTTC.

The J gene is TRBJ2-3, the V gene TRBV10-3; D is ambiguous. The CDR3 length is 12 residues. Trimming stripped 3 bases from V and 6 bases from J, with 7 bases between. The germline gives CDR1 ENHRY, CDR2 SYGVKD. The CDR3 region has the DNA TGTGCCATCAGTGAACGTAGGGATACGCAGTATTTT. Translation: CAISERRDTQYF.

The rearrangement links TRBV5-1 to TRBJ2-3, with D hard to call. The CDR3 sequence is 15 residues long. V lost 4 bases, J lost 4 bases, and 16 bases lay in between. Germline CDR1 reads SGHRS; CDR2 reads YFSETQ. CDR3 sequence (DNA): TGCGCCAGCAGCATCCCGAGGAGATCCGCAGATACGCAGTATTTT. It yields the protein CASSIPRRSADTQYF.

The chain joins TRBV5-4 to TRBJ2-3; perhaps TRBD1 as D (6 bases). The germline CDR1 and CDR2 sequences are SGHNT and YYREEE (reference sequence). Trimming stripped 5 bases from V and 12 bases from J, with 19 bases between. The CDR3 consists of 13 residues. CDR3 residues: CASRTTGAGAQYF. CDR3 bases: TGTGCCAGCAGGACGACAGGCGCTGGAGCCCAGTATTTT.

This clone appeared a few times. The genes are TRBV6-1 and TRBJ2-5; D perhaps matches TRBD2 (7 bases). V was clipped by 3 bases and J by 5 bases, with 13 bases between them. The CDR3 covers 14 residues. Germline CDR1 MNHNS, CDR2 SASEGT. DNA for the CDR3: TGTGCCAGCAGTGAGGGGGGGGGCGCCGAGACCCAGTACTTC. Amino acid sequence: CASSEGGGAETQYF.

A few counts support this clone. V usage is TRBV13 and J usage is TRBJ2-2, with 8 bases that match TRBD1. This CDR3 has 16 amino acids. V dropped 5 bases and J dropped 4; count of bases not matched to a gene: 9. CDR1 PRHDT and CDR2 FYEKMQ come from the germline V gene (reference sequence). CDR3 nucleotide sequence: TGTGCCAGCAGCCTCCATCAGGGGGCGATCACCGGGGAGCTGTTTTTT. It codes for CASSLHQGAITGELFF.

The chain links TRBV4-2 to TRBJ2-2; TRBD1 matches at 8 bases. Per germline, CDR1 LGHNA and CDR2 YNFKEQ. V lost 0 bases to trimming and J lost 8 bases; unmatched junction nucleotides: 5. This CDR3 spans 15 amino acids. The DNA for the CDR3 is TGTGCCAGCAGCCAAGATCAGGGGGCCGGGGGGGAGCTGTTTTTT. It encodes CASSQDQGAGGELFF.

In DNA, the CDR3 is TGCGCCAGCAGCCAAGAAGTCGTGGGAGCGGAAGGGGGAACTGAGCAGTTCTTC. Translated: CASSQEVVGAEGGTEQFF. This rearrangement joins TRBV4-3 to TRBJ2-1; maybe TRBD1 (6 bases). The V end was cut by 0 bases, the J end by 9 bases, with 24 bases between. Germline assignment: CDR1 LGHNA and CDR2 YSLEER. The CDR3 has 18 residues.

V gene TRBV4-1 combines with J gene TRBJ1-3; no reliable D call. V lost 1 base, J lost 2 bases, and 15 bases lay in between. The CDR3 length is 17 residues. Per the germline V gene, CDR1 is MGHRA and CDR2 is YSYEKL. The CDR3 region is CASSQVVQAGAGNTIYF. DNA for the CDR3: TGCGCCAGCAGCCAAGTTGTCCAGGCCGGGGCTGGAAACACCATATATTTT.

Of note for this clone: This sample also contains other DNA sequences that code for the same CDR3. The CDR3 is CASSLGVGYEQYF. CDR3 DNA: TGCGCCAGCAGCTTGGGCGTTGGCTACGAGCAGTACTTC. The chain links TRBV5-1 to TRBJ2-7; no clear D gene. The CDR3 sequence is 13 residues long. The V and J ends lost 0 bases and 3 bases respectively, with 7 bases between them. CDR1 and CDR2 (germline): SGHRS, YFSETQ.

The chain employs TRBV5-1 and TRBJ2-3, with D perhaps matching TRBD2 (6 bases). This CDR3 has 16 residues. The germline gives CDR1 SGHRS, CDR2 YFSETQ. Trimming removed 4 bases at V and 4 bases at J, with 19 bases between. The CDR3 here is CASSLEEGLRADTQYF. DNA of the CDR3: TGCGCCAGCAGCCTGGAGGAGGGGTTGAGAGCAGATACGCAGTATTTT.

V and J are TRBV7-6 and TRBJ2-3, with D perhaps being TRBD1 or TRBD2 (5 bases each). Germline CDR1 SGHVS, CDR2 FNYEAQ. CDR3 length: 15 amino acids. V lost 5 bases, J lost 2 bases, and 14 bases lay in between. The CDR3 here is CASSLEAGATDTQYF. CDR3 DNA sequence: TGTGCCAGCAGCCTAGAGGCCGGGGCCACAGATACGCAGTATTTT.

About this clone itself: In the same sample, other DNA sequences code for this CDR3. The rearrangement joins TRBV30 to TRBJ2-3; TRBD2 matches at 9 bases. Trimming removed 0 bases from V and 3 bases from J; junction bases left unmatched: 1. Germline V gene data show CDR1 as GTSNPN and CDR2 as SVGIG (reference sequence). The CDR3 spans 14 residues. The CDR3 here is CAWSVLAGTDTQYF. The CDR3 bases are TGTGCCTGGAGTGTTCTAGCGGGGACAGATACGCAGTATTTT.

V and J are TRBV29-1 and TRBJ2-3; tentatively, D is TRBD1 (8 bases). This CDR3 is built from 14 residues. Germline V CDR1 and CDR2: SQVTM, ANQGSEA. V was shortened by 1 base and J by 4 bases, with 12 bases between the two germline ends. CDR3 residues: CSVEGTGRADTQYF. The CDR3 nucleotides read TGCAGCGTTGAAGGGACAGGGAGGGCAGATACGCAGTATTTT.

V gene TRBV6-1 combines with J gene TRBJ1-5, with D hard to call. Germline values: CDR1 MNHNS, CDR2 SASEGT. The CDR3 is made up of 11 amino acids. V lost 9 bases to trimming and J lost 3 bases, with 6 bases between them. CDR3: CASTDNQPQHF. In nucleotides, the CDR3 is TGTGCCAGTACGGACAATCAGCCCCAGCATTTT.

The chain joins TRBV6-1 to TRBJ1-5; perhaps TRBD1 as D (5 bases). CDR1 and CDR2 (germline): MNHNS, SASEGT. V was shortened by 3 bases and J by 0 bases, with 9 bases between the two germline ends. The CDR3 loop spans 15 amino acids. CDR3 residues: CASSEGPDSNQPQHF. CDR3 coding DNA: TGTGCCAGCAGTGAGGGGCCAGATAGCAATCAGCCCCAGCATTTT.

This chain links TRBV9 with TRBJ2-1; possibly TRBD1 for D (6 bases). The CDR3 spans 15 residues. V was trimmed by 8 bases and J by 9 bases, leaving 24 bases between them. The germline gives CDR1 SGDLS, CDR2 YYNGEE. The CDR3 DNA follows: TGTGCCAGTGGGCGAGGGGGTAGCGCGGAAGGTGAGCAGTTCTTC. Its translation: CASGRGGSAEGEQFF.

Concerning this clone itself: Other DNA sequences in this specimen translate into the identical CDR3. CDR3 bases: TGTGCCAGCAGTTTAGGGCAGGGGTATCGACAGCCCCAGCATTTT. Encoded protein: CASSLGQGYRQPQHF. The chain is built from TRBV28 and TRBJ1-5, with D possibly matching TRBD1 (6 bases). Germline-derived CDR1 and CDR2 are MDHEN and SYDVKM. V lost 2 bases to trimming and J lost 7 bases, with 15 bases between them. The CDR3 has 15 residues.